A selection of T cell receptor beta chains follows, all from one sample in a study of T cell responses to AZD1222 COVID-19 vaccine. Sequencing used immunoSEQ multiplex PCR; TCRdb keeps in-frame clones, though not all of them. The profile shows 140,000 to 150,000 clones, approximately 83% of them singletons. The sequenced sample was peripheral blood, obtained on day 0 of AZD1222 vaccination. These receptors originate from an adult in good health. Each CDR3 is given with its conserved first and last residue. Each record gives: J gene, D gene, V gene, clone size, CDR3 DNA, CDR3 protein. The D gene is left open where the match is weak. Size is omitted from some rows. Given values are once, few, many or a class for expanded clones.

>TRBJ2-2|.|TRBV11-2|.
TGTGCCAGCAGCTTAGGGGTGGGCCCCGGGGAGCTGTTTTTT
CASSLGVGPGELFF
>TRBJ1-2|TRBD1|TRBV18|.
TGTGCCAGCTCACCCCGACAGGGGGCGGCGGATGGCTACACCTTC
CASSPRQGAADGYTF
>TRBJ2-1|TRBD1|TRBV10-3|.
TGTGCCATCAGTGAGTCCCAGACAGGGGACAATGAGCAGTTCTTC
CAISESQTGDNEQFF
>TRBJ1-2|.|TRBV7-2|.
TGTGCCAGCAGCACCCGTAACGGAGGCTACACCTTC
CASSTRNGGYTF
>TRBJ1-5|.|TRBV28|.
TGTGCCAGCGACTCAGGGAGCGGCAATCAGCCCCAGCATTTT
CASDSGSGNQPQHF
>TRBJ1-2|TRBD1|TRBV7-9|once
TGTGCCAGCAGCAAGGGGACAGGGGGTTTCTATGGCTACACCTTC
CASSKGTGGFYGYTF
>TRBJ2-5|TRBD1|TRBV5-6|.
TGTGCCAGCAGCTTCTCTGACAGGGCGGGAGAGACCCAGTACTTC
CASSFSDRAGETQYF
>TRBJ1-2|.|TRBV18|.
TGTGCCAGCTCACCGGGGGGCGCCGGCTACACCTTC
CASSPGGAGYTF
>TRBJ1-1|.|TRBV6-6|few
TGTGCCAGCATTAGGAACACTGAAGCTTTCTTT
CASIRNTEAFF
>TRBJ2-2|.|TRBV11-2|.
TGTGCCAGCAGCTTAGTACTTAACACCGGGGAGCTGTTTTTT
CASSLVLNTGELFF
>TRBJ2-5|.|TRBV29-1|.
TGCAGCGTCCCTAATTCGAGGGGGCAAGAGACCCAGTACTTC
CSVPNSRGQETQYF
>TRBJ2-7|TRBD2|TRBV6-6|.
TGTGCCAGCAGTTACATCCAACTAGCGGGAGCCGGCGAGCAGTACTTC
CASSYIQLAGAGEQYF
>TRBJ2-5|TRBD2|TRBV19|.
TGTGCCAGTACCAGCGGGGGGTCCCAAGAGACCCAGTACTTC
CASTSGGSQETQYF
>TRBJ1-6|TRBD1|TRBV7-6|once
TGTGCCAGCAGCCCCGCGGACAGGGGGTCACCCCTCCACTTT
CASSPADRGSPLHF
>TRBJ1-1|TRBD1|TRBV5-1|.
TGCGCCAGCAGCGACCCGGGACAGGGAATCTCTGAAGCTTTCTTT
CASSDPGQGISEAFF
>TRBJ2-2|.|TRBV29-1|.
TGCAGCGTTGAAGGGACAGCTCACTTAGGGGAGCTGTTTTTT
CSVEGTAHLGELFF
>TRBJ1-1|.|TRBV11-1|.
TGTGCCAGCAGCTTCTCAACAGGGTTTGTGAACACTGAAGCTTTCTTT
CASSFSTGFVNTEAFF
>TRBJ1-2|TRBD1|TRBV24-1|.
TGTGCCACCAGTGATATAGGACAGGGGTTCGAAGGCTACACCTTC
CATSDIGQGFEGYTF
>TRBJ2-1|TRBD2|TRBV10-1|.
TGCGCCAGCAGTGACGGCGGGAGGGCCACTTTCTTC
CASSDGGRATFF
>TRBJ2-3|.|TRBV10-2|.
TGCGCCAGCAGCCGTGAACAGGGCACAGATACGCAGTATTTT
CASSREQGTDTQYF
>TRBJ2-7|TRBD1|TRBV5-1|.
TGCGCCAGCAGCCAGGGACAGGGGCTTCACTACGAGCAGTACTTC
CASSQGQGLHYEQYF
>TRBJ1-2|.|TRBV4-2|.
TGTGCCAGCAGCCAAGATGGCGGGCGGTCCATCTATGGCTACACCTTC
CASSQDGGRSIYGYTF
>TRBJ1-2|.|TRBV23-1|once
TGCGCCAGCAGTCAGATTGGTGGCTACACCTTC
CASSQIGGYTF
>TRBJ1-4|.|TRBV19|.
TGTGCCAGTAGTATGAGGGCGACGGGGTTGGAAAAACTGTTTTTT
CASSMRATGLEKLFF
>TRBJ2-5|.|TRBV19|once
TGTGCCAGTAGACAGCTTCCTCAAGAGACCCAGTACTTC
CASRQLPQETQYF
>TRBJ1-2|.|TRBV18|once
TGTGCCAGCTCACCAATCAGGGTTTCAGGGGAAGGCTATGGCTACACCTTC
CASSPIRVSGEGYGYTF
>TRBJ2-2|.|TRBV4-1|once
TGCGCCAGCAGCCTAGAAGTGAGGGCCATGGGGATTGGGACCGGGGAGCTGTTTTTT
CASSLEVRAMGIGTGELFF
>TRBJ1-1|.|TRBV18|.
TGTGCCAGCTCAAGGGTTTCAGGAGAGAACACTGAAGCTTTCTTT
CASSRVSGENTEAFF
>TRBJ1-2|TRBD1|TRBV28|once
TGTGCCAGTAAGGGACAGGGGGATTACGGGGGTTATGACTACACCTTC
CASKGQGDYGGYDYTF
>TRBJ1-2|.|TRBV16|.
TGTGCCAGCAGCCCACGCGGGGAGGGTCGCTACACCTTC
CASSPRGEGRYTF
>TRBJ1-2|.|TRBV5-6|few
TGTGCCAGCAGCTTTGGGAGGGGAGGCGACCTCTATGGCTACACCTTC
CASSFGRGGDLYGYTF
>TRBJ1-2|TRBD1|TRBV28|once
TGTGCCAGCAGTCTAACAGGGGTGAGCTATGGCTACACCTTC
CASSLTGVSYGYTF
>TRBJ2-5|TRBD1|TRBV10-3|.
TGTGCCATCAGTGAAGGGCTGGGACAGTTGCAAGAGACCCAGTACTTC
CAISEGLGQLQETQYF
>TRBJ1-5|TRBD1|TRBV15|.
TGTGCCACCAGCAGTGACAAGACAGGGGGTGATCAGCCCCAGCATTTT
CATSSDKTGGDQPQHF
>TRBJ2-1|.|TRBV7-6|.
TGTGCCAGCAGCCGGGCACTAGTGGGGAACAATGAGCAGTTCTTC
CASSRALVGNNEQFF
>TRBJ1-5|TRBD1|TRBV6-1|.
TGTGCCAGCAGCTGGACAGGGGGCAATCAGCCCCAGCATTTT
CASSWTGGNQPQHF
>TRBJ2-7|TRBD1|TRBV18|once
TGTGCCAGCTCAGGGACAGGGGGCTCTCCGGCCGTTGAGCAGTACTTC
CASSGTGGSPAVEQYF
>TRBJ2-7|TRBD2|TRBV3-1/TRBV3-2|few
TGTGCCAGCAGCCTGGCCGGGACTAGTGGCCTGGAGCAGTACTTC
CASSLAGTSGLEQYF
>TRBJ2-2|TRBD2|TRBV5-1|.
TGCGCCAGCAGCTTGGGACTAGCGGGAGGGCCGGGCACCGGGGAGCTGTTTTTT
CASSLGLAGGPGTGELFF
>TRBJ2-1|.|TRBV7-2|.
TGTGCCAGCCTTCGTAGCGGCGCTAACAATGAGCAGTTCTTC
CASLRSGANNEQFF
>TRBJ1-2|.|TRBV3-1/TRBV3-2|.
TGTGCCAGCAGCCCCCCTAGCAGGAACTATGGCTACACCTTC
CASSPPSRNYGYTF
>TRBJ2-3|TRBD2|TRBV3-1/TRBV3-2|.
TGTGCCAGCAGCCAAGGATTAGAGTGGGGCGGGAGTTTGTCAGATACGCAGTATTTT
CASSQGLEWGGSLSDTQYF
>TRBJ1-1|TRBD1|TRBV5-1|.
TGCGCCAGCAGCCCAGGGGGTTTGGATGAAGCTTTCTTT
CASSPGGLDEAFF
>TRBJ2-7|.|TRBV7-9|few
TGTGCCAGCAAGAGGATGGACAGATCCTACGAGCAGTACTTC
CASKRMDRSYEQYF
>TRBJ2-7|.|TRBV7-9|.
TGTGCCAGCAGCCCGAGACAGGCGTACTCCTACGAGCAGTACTTC
CASSPRQAYSYEQYF
>TRBJ1-2|.|TRBV7-9|.
TGTGCCAGCAGCCAGAAGGGGGGCGGAGACTATGGCTACACCTTC
CASSQKGGGDYGYTF
>TRBJ1-2|TRBD1|TRBV29-1|.
TGCAGCGTTGAGAGCTACAGGGGATCCGGCTACACCTTC
CSVESYRGSGYTF
>TRBJ2-7|.|TRBV6-5|.
TGTGCCAGCAGCCCCGGAGGGGGAATCGCCTACGAGCAGTACTTC
CASSPGGGIAYEQYF
>TRBJ1-5|.|TRBV19|.
TGTGCCAGTAGTAAAGCATCACAGGGAGGCAATCAGCCCCAGCATTTT
CASSKASQGGNQPQHF
>TRBJ2-1|TRBD1|TRBV9|.
TGTGCCAGCAGCTTATCCGGGACAGGGTTGAATGAGCAGTTCTTC
CASSLSGTGLNEQFF
>TRBJ1-3|TRBD1|TRBV5-1|.
TGCGCCAGCAGCTTACAGGGGGGAGGAAACACCATATATTTT
CASSLQGGGNTIYF
>TRBJ1-1|.|TRBV7-9|.
TGTGCCAGCAGCTCGCAAATCGGTACTGAAGCTTTCTTT
CASSSQIGTEAFF
>TRBJ1-1|.|TRBV6-6|.
TGTGCCAGCAGTTCGGACAGCACTGAAGCTTTCTTT
CASSSDSTEAFF
>TRBJ2-2|.|TRBV7-9|.
TGTGCCAGCAGCTTTGACGGGGCGAACACCGGGGAGCTGTTTTTT
CASSFDGANTGELFF
>TRBJ2-5|.|TRBV15|.
TGTGCCACCAGCAGAGATGGGGGGCTCCAAGAGACCCAGTACTTC
CATSRDGGLQETQYF